Sequencing of this TCR beta chain was carried out in a study of human T cells and chemical hapten exposure. This clonotype was seen a few times. The germline V gene encodes CDR1 MDHEN and CDR2 SYDVKM. The CDR3 is 17 amino acids. V lost 2 bases to trimming and J lost 1 base; unmatched junction nucleotides: 8. Time point defined: pre-sensitization, week 0. Treatment denoted: therapeutic diphenylcyclopropenone sensitization with weekly scalp DPC. For the library, individual cDNA molecules each received unique molecular identifiers. TCRdb ran MiXCR on the RACE reads and lists one entry per CDR3 protein. The data hold 240,000 or so distinct CDR3 sequences, with around 9.3% observed a single time.

Sequencing used whole blood, obtained in connection with sensitization to the hapten diphenylcyclopropenone (DPC). The clonotype originates from a woman aged 35 to 49 with alopecia areata. Some clones in this sample may be carry-over from other donors' samples. The chain couples TRBV28 to TRBJ1-3; 7 bases map to TRBD1. The CDR3 loop reads CASSLMTGFLSGNTIYF. The CDR3 DNA is TGTGCCAGCAGTTTAATGACAGGGTTTTTATCTGGAAACACCATATATTTT.